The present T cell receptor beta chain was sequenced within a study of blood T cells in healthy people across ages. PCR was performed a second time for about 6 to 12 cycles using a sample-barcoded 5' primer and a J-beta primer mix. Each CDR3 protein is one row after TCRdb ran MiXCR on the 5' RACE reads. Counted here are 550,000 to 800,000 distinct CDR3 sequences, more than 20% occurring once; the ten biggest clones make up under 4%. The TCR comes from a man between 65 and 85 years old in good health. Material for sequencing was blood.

The CDR3 DNA follows: TGTGCCAGCAGCCCCCGTGGGCAGGGGACTGAAAAACTGTTTTTT. Protein sequence: CASSPRGQGTEKLFF. The gene calls are TRBV9 and TRBJ1-4; perhaps TRBD1 as D (6 bases). V was clipped by 4 bases and J by 7 bases, with 17 bases between them. The CDR3 runs 15 residues. The germline V gene has CDR1 SGDLS and CDR2 YYNGEE.